This T cell receptor (beta chain) was captured by sequencing in a study of OX40 agonist ivuxolimab in advanced cancers. In the study overall: Ivuxolimab was an agonistic, fully human IgG2 monoclonal antibody directed against OX40 (CD134), a costimulatory receptor. Intravenous ivuxolimab was administered to patients every 2 weeks at six dose levels: 0.01, 0.1, 0.3, 1.5, 3 and 10 mg/kg. Among the 52 dose-escalation patients, roughly 20 had hepatocellular carcinoma, 15 or so melanoma, 9 renal cell carcinoma and 9 head and neck cancer. In the dose-escalation cohort, 75% to 90% of patients were male, and the mean age was 60 years with a range of 23 to 79. Patients were allowed to have had prior anti-PD-1, anti-PD-L1 or anti-CTLA-4 therapy, and less than 45% of the dose-escalation patients had previously received checkpoint inhibitors. Three dose-escalation patients achieved partial responses, one with hepatocellular carcinoma and two with cutaneous melanoma. The purpose of peripheral TCRbeta sequencing was to test whether ivuxolimab changed TCR sequence diversity and led to clonal T-cell expansion. The paper covers the monotherapy dose-escalation part of the phase I ivuxolimab trial, which included N ≈ 52 patients.

Patients with autoimmune disease history or receiving systemic immunosuppression were excluded from the trial. Peripheral blood for TCR sequencing was collected from all dose cohorts at baseline, on cycle 4 day 1, and on cycle 7 day 1. Samples came from an open-label, multicenter, first-in-human phase I dose-escalation trial of ivuxolimab. Adults with locally advanced or metastatic head and neck squamous cell, hepatocellular, melanoma or renal cell carcinoma were enrolled in the trial. Before TCR sequencing, CD4+ T cells and CD8+ T cells were sorted from peripheral blood as separate populations. Based on the germline V gene (reference sequence), the CDR1 and CDR2 sequences are MNHEY and SMNVEV. V and J are trimmed by 5 bases and 7 bases, and the gene matches miss 4 bases of the junction. The CDR3 contains 12 residues, cysteine and phenylalanine counted. Only the CDR3 part of the read is kept: 36 bases, read in frame from the first base.

General study outcomes and caveats: After ivuxolimab, CD8+ T cells had more expanded clones than CD4+ T cells on average. Which antigens the clonally expanded peripheral T cells were specific for was not determined. Partial responders in the 0.1-3.0 mg/kg groups had among the lowest normalized peripheral clonal expansion, especially among CD8+ T cells. At doses of 0.1 to 3.0 mg/kg, clonal expansion of both CD4+ and CD8+ T cells in blood was seen between baseline and week 6. Low levels of normalized T-cell clonal expansion were also seen in some nonresponding patients.

For sequencing of the TCRbeta CDR3 region, genomic DNA was extracted from the sorted cells. TCRbeta CDR3 regions were sequenced using the immunoSEQ Assay. The source is immuneACCESS, and TCRdb retained only in-frame sequences with V and J called. Part of the clones is not carried over; for the studies checked, unresolved V genes explain less than half of this, and the remainder is unexplained. The sample table shows around 39,000 clones, and roughly 78% are seen once. The ten largest clones capture 1.9% of the sample. Concerning this clone: The antigen this receptor binds is unknown. Base quality data are lacking; no much larger clone is found one base away.

This material consisted of CD4+ or CD8+ T cells sorted from blood, taken in a trial of the OX40 agonist ivuxolimab. The chain is made from TRBV27 and TRBJ2-7; TRBD2 lines up with 8 middle nucleotides. The TCR was taken from an adult with an advanced solid tumor such as melanoma, head and neck, liver or kidney cancer. CDR3 protein: CASSHRGGEQYF. DNA sequence: TGTGCCAGCAGTCACCGGGGGGGGGAGCAGTACTTC.